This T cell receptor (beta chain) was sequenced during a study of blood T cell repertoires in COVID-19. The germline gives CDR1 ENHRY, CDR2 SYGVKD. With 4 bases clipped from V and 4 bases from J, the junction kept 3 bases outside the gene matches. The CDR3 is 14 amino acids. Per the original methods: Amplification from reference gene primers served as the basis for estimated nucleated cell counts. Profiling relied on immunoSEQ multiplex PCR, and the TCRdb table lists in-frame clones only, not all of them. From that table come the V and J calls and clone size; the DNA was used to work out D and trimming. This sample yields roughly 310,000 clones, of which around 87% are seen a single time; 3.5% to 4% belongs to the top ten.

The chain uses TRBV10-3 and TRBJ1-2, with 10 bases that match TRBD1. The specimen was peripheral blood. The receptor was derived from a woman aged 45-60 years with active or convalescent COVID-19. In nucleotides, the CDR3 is TGTGCCATCAGTGGAGGACAGGGGGGCTATGGCTACACCTTC. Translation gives CAISGGQGGYGYTF.